Below, one T cell receptor beta chain is given with its context. Its antigen is not identified. The data originate from a study of regulatory T cells in long-lasting Graves disease. At the level of the study: The criterion for persistent Graves' disease was over 5 years of antithyroid drugs with positive TSH receptor antibodies. Regarding the study as a whole: It was possible that the small sample size reduced accuracy. Persistent-disease Graves' patients showed less TCR diversity than new cases.

Time point specified: persistent/refractory GD, antithyroid drugs over 5 years with positive TRAb. RNA isolated from PBMCs was used to make the TCR library. Germline CDR1 reads MGHRA; CDR2 reads YSYEKL. The CDR3 runs to 15 residues. V dropped 1 base and J dropped 5 bases, with 14 bases sitting between them. Arm-PCR of CDR3 regions and iRepertoire HTBI primers were the basis on which TCR beta libraries were built. Each CDR3 protein gets one entry after TCRdb re-called the multiplex PCR reads with MiXCR. This repertoire shows under 500,000 distinct CDR3 sequences, less than 25% found once; its top ten account for more than 20%.

This chain connects TRBV4-1 to TRBJ1-2; D uncertain. The TCR comes from a female donor with Graves disease. The sequencing used peripheral blood mononuclear cells (PBMCs), collected when the disease was refractory, from a patient treated with antithyroid drugs. The CDR3 loop is CASSQAGSPPYGYTF. Here the CDR3 DNA reads TGCGCCAGCAGCCAAGCGGGCAGTCCTCCATATGGCTACACCTTC.